The T cell receptor (beta chain) described here comes from a study of blood T cell repertoires in COVID-19. Study-level background: The United States, Italy and Spain were the sources of the acute and convalescent COVID-19 samples. In each case, the material was cDNA or gDNA derived from T cells, B-cell-depleted T cells, or PBMCs.

Germline trimming cut 6 bases from V and 10 bases from J; bases unmatched to any gene: 24. Per the germline V gene, CDR1 is MNHEY and CDR2 is SVGEGT. The CDR3 loop spans 19 amino acids. Per the study methods: For nucleated cells, counts were estimated from reference gene primer amplification. The table came from immunoSEQ multiplex PCR; TCRdb's copy has only in-frame clones and leaves some out. V and J calls and clone size are given by that table; D and trimming were obtained from the DNA. The sample includes fewer than 350,000 clones, less than 90% of them seen just once. This TCR derives from a woman aged 25 to 39 with COVID-19, enrolled during active disease. V is TRBV6-2 or TRBV6-3 and J is TRBJ1-6; TRBD1 matches at 7 bases. What was sequenced was peripheral blood. CDR3 DNA sequence: TGTGCCAGCAGCCACCCCGAGAAATCCCGACAGGGTTGGGAATCACCCCTCCACTTT. This codes for CASSHPEKSRQGWESPLHF.